Below, 2 T cell receptor beta chains from the same sample are listed, as sequenced in a study of response to subunit inactivated influenza vaccine. TCRdb re-derived calls from the RT-PCR reads in MiXCR, one entry per CDR3 protein. The sample has roughly 630,000 distinct CDR3 sequences, approximately 14% seen once. Sequenced material: PBMCs from blood, taken approximately 15 days before vaccination. The source is a man aged 50-59 years who received an inactivated influenza vaccine.

This clonotype has a count of ten or more. This rearrangement joins TRBV28 to TRBJ2-5; a possible D gene is TRBD2 (5 bases). The CDR3 runs 14 residues. Germline loops: CDR1 MDHEN, CDR2 SYDVKM. Deletions cut 5 bases from V and 5 bases from J, with 15 bases between. The CDR3 DNA follows: TGTGCCAGCAGTCCGAGTTACTCGGGGGAGACCCAGTACTTC. Its protein product is CASSPSYSGETQYF.

The table lists this clonotype with many counts. This sequence joins TRBV5-6 and TRBJ1-2; D is uncertain. The CDR3 has 13 amino acids. The germline gives CDR1 SGHDT, CDR2 YYEEEE. Trimming pared 4 bases from V and 1 base from J, leaving 8 bases between. CDR3 bases: TGTGCCAGCAGCGACACCGTTAACTATGGCTACACCTTC. It translates to CASSDTVNYGYTF.